Sequencing of this T cell receptor beta chain was carried out in a study of response to subunit inactivated influenza vaccine. Broader study findings: Few new T cells, the authors suggested, are recruited by each seasonal influenza vaccination.

This CDR3 contains 16 residues. Germline V lookup: CDR1 SGDLS, CDR2 YYNGEE. V was clipped by 0 bases and J by 4 bases, with 14 bases between them. This clonotype appeared a few times. Its antigen remains unknown. TCRdb re-called the RT-PCR reads with MiXCR, one entry per CDR3 protein. Here the sample spans over 400,000 distinct CDR3 sequences, under 15% being singletons. This sample comprised PBMCs from blood, obtained roughly 6 weeks after vaccination. The chain links TRBV9 to TRBJ2-1; no clear D. The sequence derives from a man aged 45-65 years who received an inactivated influenza vaccine. CDR3 bases: TGTGCCAGCAGCGTAGGCGGCCGGTGGGGTTACAATGAGCAGTTCTTC. As protein: CASSVGGRWGYNEQFF. Combining the CDR3 with reference TRBV9 and TRBJ2-1 gives the whole variable domain DSGVTQTPKHLITATGQRVTLRCSPRSGDLSVYWYQQSLDQGLQFLIQYYNGEERAKGNILERFSAQQFPDLHSELNLSSLELGDSALYFCASSVGGRWGYNEQFFGPGTRLTVL.